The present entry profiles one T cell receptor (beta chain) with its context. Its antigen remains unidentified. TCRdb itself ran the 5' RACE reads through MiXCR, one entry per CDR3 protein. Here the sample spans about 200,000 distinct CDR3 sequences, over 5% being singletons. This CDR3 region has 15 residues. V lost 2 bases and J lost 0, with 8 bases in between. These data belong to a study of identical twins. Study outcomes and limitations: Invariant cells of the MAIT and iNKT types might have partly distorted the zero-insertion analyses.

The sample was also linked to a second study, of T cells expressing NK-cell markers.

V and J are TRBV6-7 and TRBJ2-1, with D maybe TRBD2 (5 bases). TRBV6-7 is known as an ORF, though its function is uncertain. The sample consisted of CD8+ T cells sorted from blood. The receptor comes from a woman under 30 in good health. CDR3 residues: CASSYAGYSYNEQFF. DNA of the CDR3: TGTGCCAGCAGTTACGCGGGCTACTCCTACAATGAGCAGTTCTTC.